This TCR beta chain was recovered during a study of blood T cells in healthy people across ages. PCR was performed a second time for 7 to 11 cycles using a sample-barcoded 5' primer and a J-beta primer mix. Every cDNA molecule carried a tag from a template-switch adaptor bearing 12 random nucleotides. TCRdb re-called the 5' RACE reads through MiXCR, storing one row per CDR3 protein. The profile shows over 600,000 distinct CDR3 sequences, around 20% of them singletons. The CDR3 has 13 residues. V gave up 3 bases and J gave up 6 bases, with 11 bases separating them. Germline CDR1 and CDR2: LNHNV and YYDKDF (reference sequence). There are many counts of this clonotype.

The specimen sequenced was blood. The sequence was collected from a man between 65 and 85 years old in good health. The gene calls are TRBV15 and TRBJ1-1; maybe TRBD1 (6 bases). The CDR3 loop reads CATSSIRGSEAFF. The CDR3 DNA sequence: TGTGCCACCAGCAGCATTAGGGGGTCTGAAGCTTTCTTT. The whole variable domain, filled in from reference TRBV15 and TRBJ1-1, reads DAMVIQNPRYQVTQFGKPVTLSCSQTLNHNVMYWYQQKSSQAPKLLFHYYDKDFNNEADTPDNFQSRRPNTSFCFLDIRSPGLGDTAMYLCATSSIRGSEAFFGQGTRLTVV.